Each of the 25 T cell receptor beta chains below was sequenced from the same sample in a study of cytomegalovirus exposure and HLA in healthy donors. The primer mix had 60 Vbeta and 13 Jbeta primers. The method was immunoSEQ multiplex PCR; TCRdb's version includes in-frame clones alone and lacks a portion of them. The top ten hold 1.8% of the sample, which has a few hundred thousand clones, 75% seen once. Sequenced: PBMCs. The source is a woman aged 30 to 39 in good health and CMV-seronegative.

This clone has more than one count but fewer than ten. This chain uses TRBV6-5 with TRBJ1-3; D ambiguous. Trimming stripped 0 bases from V and 0 bases from J, with 6 bases between. The CDR3 is made up of 15 amino acids. Germline CDR1 reads MNHEY; CDR2 reads SVGAGI. CDR3 DNA: TGTGCCAGCAGTTACTCAGCGACCTCTGGAAACACCATATATTTT. Translating it yields CASSYSATSGNTIYF.

The chain links TRBV27 to TRBJ2-4; D uncertain. Germline loops: CDR1 MNHEY, CDR2 SMNVEV (reference sequence). V was clipped by 1 base and J by 2 bases, with 6 bases between them. CDR3 length: 14 residues. CDR3: CASSLYEPKNIQYF. The CDR3 DNA reads TGTGCCAGCAGTTTATACGAGCCCAAAAACATTCAGTACTTC.

This rearrangement joins TRBV7-9 to TRBJ1-1; possibly TRBD1 for D (6 bases). Per germline, CDR1 SEHNR and CDR2 FQNEAQ (reference sequence). This CDR3 region has 16 residues. V lost 1 base to trimming and J lost 0 bases, with 12 bases between them. CDR3 in amino acids: CASSLGFRTVNTEAFF. CDR3 nucleotide sequence: TGTGCCAGCAGCTTAGGTTTCCGGACAGTGAACACTGAAGCTTTCTTT.

The chain uses TRBV2 and TRBJ1-2; 8 bases are shared with TRBD1. The CDR3 is 15 amino acids. The V gene end was trimmed by 6 bases and the J gene end by 8 bases; junction bases not matched to a gene: 14. Germline CDR1 SNHLY, CDR2 FYNNEI. The CDR3 DNA sequence: TGTGCCAGCAGCGGAGGGGAGGACAGGGCCTACGGCTACACCTTC. It yields the protein CASSGGEDRAYGYTF.

The V gene is TRBV5-4, the J gene TRBJ1-2; 12 positions agree with TRBD1. CDR1 SGHNT and CDR2 YYREEE come from the germline V gene (reference sequence). J was trimmed by 2 bases and V by 0 bases; bases with no gene match: 2. CDR3 length equals 16 residues. The CDR3 protein is CASSLDGTGGNYGYTF. The CDR3 DNA reads as TGTGCCAGCAGCTTGGACGGGACAGGGGGCAACTATGGCTACACCTTC. The whole variable domain, filled in from reference TRBV5-4 and TRBJ1-2, reads ETGVTQSPTHLIKTRGQQVTLRCSSQSGHNTVSWYQQALGQGPQFIFQYYREEENGRGNFPPRFSGLQFPNYSSELNVNALELDDSALYLCASSLDGTGGNYGYTFGSGTRLTVV.

The rearrangement uses TRBV11-2 and TRBJ2-1; TRBD2 might be the D (7 bases). CDR1 and CDR2 from the germline V gene are SGHAT and FQNNGV. Between the trimmed V and J ends, which lost 10 bases and 4 bases, there was a span of 20 bases. The CDR3 is made up of 15 amino acids. For the CDR3, the DNA is TGTGCCACCCGCCGAGGGGGAGGGCCTTACAATGAGCAGTTCTTC. This gives the protein CATRRGGGPYNEQFF.

The chain combines TRBV4-2 with TRBJ2-3, with 8 nucleotides matching TRBD2. The CDR3 runs to 16 residues. CDR1 is LGHNA, CDR2 YNFKEQ, per germline. Trimming took 4 bases from V and 1 from J; bases not matched to a gene: 7. The CDR3 sequence is CASSPFSGAGTDTQYF. DNA of the CDR3: TGTGCCAGCAGCCCTTTTAGCGGGGCGGGCACAGATACGCAGTATTTT.

The chain has TRBV18 and TRBJ1-1; D perhaps matches TRBD1 (5 bases). The CDR3 has 13 amino acids. Germline-derived CDR1 and CDR2 are KGHSH and LQKENI. Trimming cost V 3 bases and J 11 bases, with 16 bases left between them. The CDR3 nucleotides read TGTGCCAGCTCACCTACAGACAGTTCTTGGGCTTTCTTT. It encodes CASSPTDSSWAFF.

V usage is TRBV4-1 and J usage is TRBJ2-7; 7 bases map to TRBD2. The CDR3 runs 15 residues. The germline CDR1 and CDR2 sequences are MGHRA and YSYEKL. V gave up 1 base and J gave up 2 bases; unmatched junction bases: 5. The CDR3 sequence is CASSQVSSGTYEQYF. The DNA of the CDR3 is TGCGCCAGCAGCCAAGTGTCTAGCGGTACCTACGAGCAGTACTTC.

The chain combines TRBV6-1 with TRBJ1-2; 8 bases are shared with TRBD1. J was trimmed by 8 bases and V by 6 bases; bases with no gene match: 8. Germline V gene data show CDR1 as MNHNS and CDR2 as SASEGT. The CDR3 runs 13 residues. CDR3 region: CASSRGQGVGYTF. The CDR3 DNA is TGTGCCAGCAGCCGCGGACAGGGCGTAGGCTACACCTTC.

The rearrangement uses TRBV7-9 and TRBJ2-5, with 11 bases aligning to TRBD2. This CDR3 region has 18 residues. From germline, CDR1 is SEHNR and CDR2 FQNEAQ (reference sequence). V shed 5 bases and J 0 bases; nucleotides not matched to a gene: 11. DNA for the CDR3: TGTGCCAGCAGCAGACGGGCTGGGACTAGCGGTAACCAAGAGACCCAGTACTTC. Its translation: CASSRRAGTSGNQETQYF.

The chain carries TRBV2 and TRBJ2-1; 7 bases align to TRBD1. Trimming removed 2 bases from V and 5 bases from J; junction bases left unmatched: 6. The CDR3 totals 15 residues. CDR1 and CDR2 (germline): SNHLY, FYNNEI. Here the CDR3 reads CASSEWGQIDNEQFF. The CDR3, as DNA: TGTGCCAGCAGTGAATGGGGACAGATAGACAATGAGCAGTTCTTC.

V gene TRBV28 combines with J gene TRBJ2-5, with D perhaps TRBD2 (6 bases). This CDR3 is 16 amino acids long. Trimming cost V 1 base and J 4 bases, with 16 bases left between them. Germline values: CDR1 MDHEN, CDR2 SYDVKM. CDR3 in DNA: TGTGCCAGCAGTTTATCTCTAGCGCGGTCTGGAGAGACCCAGTACTTC. Translation gives CASSLSLARSGETQYF.

The chain has TRBV6-5 and TRBJ1-2, with 10 bases matching TRBD1. Germline V gene lookup returns CDR1 MNHEY and CDR2 SVGAGI. This CDR3 contains 15 residues. V lost 0 bases and J lost 7; bases outside the gene matches: 5. The CDR3 here is CASSYSMGQGSGYTF. The CDR3 nucleotides read TGTGCCAGCAGTTACTCGATGGGACAGGGGAGTGGCTACACCTTC.

This sequence joins TRBV30 and TRBJ2-6; 10 nucleotides agree with TRBD1. The germline V gene encodes CDR1 GTSNPN and CDR2 SVGIG (reference sequence). V trimming: 5 bases; J trimming: 0 bases; junction bases outside the gene matches: 7. The CDR3 extends over 17 amino acids. In DNA, the CDR3 is TGTGCCTGGGAACCGGGACAGGGGCTCTCTGGGGCCAACGTCCTGACTTTC. Its translation is CAWEPGQGLSGANVLTF.

The chain links TRBV6-1 to TRBJ2-7, with D tentatively TRBD1 (6 bases). Trimming stripped 0 bases from V and 13 bases from J, with 25 bases between. The CDR3 sequence is 16 residues long. Germline CDR1 reads MNHNS; CDR2 reads SASEGT. The CDR3 sequence is CASSEARGTQHFNDYF. CDR3 nucleotides: TGTGCCAGCAGTGAAGCTAGGGGGACCCAGCACTTTAACGATTACTTC.

As to this clone: Germline is not matched at one junction end, which may reflect a read error. This sequence joins TRBV7-9 and TRBJ2-5; no reliable D call. The CDR3 length is 12 residues. Germline V gives CDR1 SEHNR, CDR2 FQNEAQ (reference sequence). The CDR3 here is CSSSSVRETQYF. The CDR3 DNA reads as TGTTCCAGCAGCTCCGTTCGGGAGACCCAGTACTTC.

The chain has TRBV30 and TRBJ2-1; D is perhaps TRBD1 (5 bases). Between the trimmed V and J ends, which lost 0 bases and 15 bases, there was a span of 18 bases. There are 13 residues in the CDR3. CDR1 is GTSNPN, CDR2 SVGIG, per germline (reference sequence). In DNA, the CDR3 is TGTGCCTGGAGTGTACAAGGGGCTGATCGTCGGTTCTTC. It specifies CAWSVQGADRRFF.

The V gene is TRBV18, the J gene TRBJ1-4; D is ambiguous. Germline V gene data show CDR1 as KGHSH and CDR2 as LQKENI. Trimming shortened V by 3 bases and J by 6 bases, and 14 bases separated the two germline ends. The CDR3 has 15 amino acids. CDR3 nucleotides: TGTGCCAGCTCACCGAGATTAGACGAGGATGAAAAACTGTTTTTT. Its translation: CASSPRLDEDEKLFF. Based on the CDR3 plus reference TRBV18 and TRBJ1-4, the full variable domain is NAGVMQNPRHLVRRRGQEARLRCSPMKGHSHVYWYRQLPEEGLKFMVYLQKENIIDESGMPKERFSAEFPKEGPSILRIQQVVRGDSAAYFCASSPRLDEDEKLFFGSGTQLSVL.

In its sample, this clone was seen once. The chain combines TRBV6-5 with TRBJ1-6; no reliable D call. The CDR3 totals 14 residues. With 3 bases removed from V and 9 bases from J, the gap between germline ends came to 12 bases. Germline V lookup: CDR1 MNHEY, CDR2 SVGAGI. In DNA, the CDR3 is TGTGCCAGCAGTTATAGAGCTGAGGGTTCACCCCTCCACTTT. It translates to CASSYRAEGSPLHF.

The chain combines TRBV19 with TRBJ1-5; TRBD1 is a possible D gene (5 bases). CDR1 LNHDA and CDR2 SQIVND come from the germline V gene (reference sequence). The germline V and J ends were trimmed by 6 bases and 1 base, with 16 bases remaining between them. There are 16 residues in the CDR3. The CDR3 DNA is TGTGCCAGTAGGATGTGGGGCGATAGAAGCAATCAGCCCCAGCATTTT. As protein: CASRMWGDRSNQPQHF.

This chain joins TRBV10-1 and TRBJ2-7, with 7 bases matching TRBD2. Germline V gene sequence: CDR1 WNHNN, CDR2 SYGVQD (reference sequence). There are 16 residues in the CDR3. After removal of 2 bases from V and 5 bases from J, the junction contained 12 bases not matched to a gene. DNA for the CDR3: TGCGCCAGCAGTGAGACTAACGAAAGCGGGGTGGACGAGCAGTACTTC. Translation: CASSETNESGVDEQYF.

Worth noting for this clone: It is likely a read error, because the conserved phenylalanine at the end of the CDR3 is missing. The chain is built from TRBV4-2 and TRBJ1-2; D uncertain. Germline CDR1 LGHNA, CDR2 YNFKEQ. This CDR3 spans 15 amino acids. Trimming removed 4 bases from V and 3 bases from J, with 15 bases in between. The chain's CDR3 is CASSLPSEGDYGYTL. The CDR3 DNA reads as TGTGCCAGCAGCCTTCCATCGGAGGGTGACTATGGCTACACCCTC.

The gene calls are TRBV21-1 and TRBJ1-5; the D segment call TRBD1 is taken from the table without a DNA check. TRBV21-1 is a recognized pseudogene. CDR3 length equals 18 residues. The DNA of the CDR3 is TGTGCCAGCAGCCCGCCTGAGGACAGGACCCATAGCAATCAGCCCCAGAATTTT. This gives the protein CASSPPEDRTHSNQPQNF.

V usage is TRBV6-5 and J usage is TRBJ2-3; tentatively, D is TRBD1 (6 bases). This CDR3 has 15 amino acids. The germline CDR1 and CDR2 sequences are MNHEY and SVGAGI. V lost 5 bases, J lost 4 bases, and 16 bases lay in between. The DNA of the CDR3 is TGTGCCAGCAGTAATTTGGGGGCGCCCCCAGATACGCAGTATTTT. Translated: CASSNLGAPPDTQYF.